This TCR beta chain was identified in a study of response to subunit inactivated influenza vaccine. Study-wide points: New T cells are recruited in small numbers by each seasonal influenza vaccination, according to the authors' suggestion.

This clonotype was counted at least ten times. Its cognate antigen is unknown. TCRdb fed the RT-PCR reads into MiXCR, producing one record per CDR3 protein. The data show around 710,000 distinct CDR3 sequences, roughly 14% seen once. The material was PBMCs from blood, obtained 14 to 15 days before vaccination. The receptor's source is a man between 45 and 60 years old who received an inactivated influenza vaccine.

As DNA, the CDR3 is TGTGCCAGCAGGCTAGCGGGAGGCAATGAGCAGTTCTTC. Translation gives CASRLAGGNEQFF. This sequence joins TRBV12-3 or TRBV12-4 and TRBJ2-1; 11 bases are a match to TRBD2. V was pared by 6 bases and J by 6 bases, with 1 base of the junction left unmatched. The CDR3 length is 13 residues.